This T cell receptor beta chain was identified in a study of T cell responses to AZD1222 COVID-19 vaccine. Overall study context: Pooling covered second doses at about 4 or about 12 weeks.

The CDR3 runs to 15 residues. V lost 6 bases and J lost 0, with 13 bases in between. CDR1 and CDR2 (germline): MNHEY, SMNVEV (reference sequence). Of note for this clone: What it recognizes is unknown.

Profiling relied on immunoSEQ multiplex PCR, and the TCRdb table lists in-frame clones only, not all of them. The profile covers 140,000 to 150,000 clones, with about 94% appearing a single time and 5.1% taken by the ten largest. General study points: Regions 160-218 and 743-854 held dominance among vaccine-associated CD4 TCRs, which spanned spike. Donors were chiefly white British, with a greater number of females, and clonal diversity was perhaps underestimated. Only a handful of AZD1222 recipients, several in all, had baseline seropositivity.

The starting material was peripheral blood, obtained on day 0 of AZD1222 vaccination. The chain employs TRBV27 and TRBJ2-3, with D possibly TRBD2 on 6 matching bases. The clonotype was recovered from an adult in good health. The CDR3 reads CASSRTGGSTDTQYF. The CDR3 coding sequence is TGTGCCAGCAGCAGGACTGGGGGGAGCACAGATACGCAGTATTTT.